A selection of T cell receptor beta chains follows, all from one sample in a study of cytomegalovirus exposure and HLA in healthy donors. Assay: immunoSEQ multiplex PCR; the TCRdb copy retains only in-frame clones and omits some. The table lists roughly 200,000 clones, 60% to 85% of them singletons. The sequencing input was PBMCs. The receptors here all came from a male donor in good health and CMV-seronegative. Both conserved end residues are part of each CDR3. D genes are given only for firm matches. Clone size is shown for a subset of rows, as once, few, many or a class of expanded clone.

size: .; V: TRBV6-1; J: TRBJ1-5; D: .; CDR3: CASTGSNQPQHF; DNA: TGTGCCAGCACAGGCAGCAATCAGCCCCAGCATTTT
size: .; V: TRBV6-5; J: TRBJ1-1; D: .; CDR3: CASRPWPNTEAFF; DNA: TGTGCCAGCAGGCCATGGCCCAACACTGAAGCTTTCTTT
size: few; V: TRBV28; J: TRBJ1-2; D: TRBD1; CDR3: CASSFGDRTNYGYTF; DNA: TGTGCCAGCAGTTTCGGGGACAGAACTAACTATGGCTACACCTTC
size: .; V: TRBV6-5; J: TRBJ1-2; D: TRBD1; CDR3: CASRVGQALNYGYTF; DNA: TGTGCCAGCAGAGTGGGACAGGCTTTAAACTATGGCTACACCTTC
size: .; V: TRBV30; J: TRBJ2-7; D: .; CDR3: CAWSASDTDYEQYF; DNA: TGTGCCTGGAGTGCCTCGGACACTGACTACGAGCAGTACTTC
size: .; V: TRBV28; J: TRBJ2-7; D: TRBD2; CDR3: CASRLAGGDEQYF; DNA: TGTGCCAGCAGGTTAGCGGGAGGGGACGAGCAGTACTTC
size: .; V: TRBV2; J: TRBJ1-3; D: TRBD1; CDR3: CASSDPGLPGQHRNTIYF; DNA: TGTGCCAGCAGTGACCCTGGACTTCCGGGACAGCATCGAAACACCATATATTTT
size: .; V: TRBV7-3; J: TRBJ2-5; D: TRBD2; CDR3: CASSLQAGGETQYF; DNA: TGTGCCAGCAGCTTACAAGCGGGAGGAGAGACCCAGTACTTC
size: once; V: TRBV30; J: TRBJ2-1; D: TRBD2; CDR3: CAWTSGAGGYEQFF; DNA: TGTGCCTGGACCAGCGGAGCGGGAGGTTATGAGCAGTTCTTC
size: .; V: TRBV29-1; J: TRBJ1-1; D: TRBD1; CDR3: CSIGQGVEAFF; DNA: TGCAGCATCGGACAGGGGGTTGAAGCTTTCTTT
size: .; V: TRBV4-3; J: TRBJ2-1; D: .; CDR3: CASSQDKLALDEQFF; DNA: TGCGCCAGCAGCCAAGATAAACTTGCATTAGATGAGCAGTTCTTC
size: .; V: TRBV9; J: TRBJ1-3; D: .; CDR3: CASSKRSLTGNTIYF; DNA: TGTGCCAGCAGCAAGAGGAGTCTGACTGGAAACACCATATATTTT
size: few; V: TRBV2; J: TRBJ1-4; D: TRBD1; CDR3: CASSNGQGGYEKLFF; DNA: TGTGCCAGCAGCAACGGACAGGGGGGATATGAAAAACTGTTTTTT
size: .; V: TRBV30; J: TRBJ2-1; D: TRBD2; CDR3: CACLKGGLNEQFF; DNA: TGTGCCTGCCTGAAGGGAGGGCTCAATGAGCAGTTCTTC
size: .; V: TRBV7-3; J: TRBJ1-5; D: .; CDR3: CASSPCHQPQHF; DNA: TGTGCCAGCAGCCCCTGTCATCAGCCCCAGCATTTT
size: .; V: TRBV5-4; J: TRBJ2-2; D: .; CDR3: CASSPGTKNTGELFF; DNA: TGTGCCAGCAGCCCGGGGACAAAGAACACCGGGGAGCTGTTTTTT
size: .; V: TRBV30; J: TRBJ1-3; D: .; CDR3: CAWSGSVASSGNTIYF; DNA: TGTGCCTGGAGTGGGTCTGTCGCCAGCTCTGGAAACACCATATATTTT
size: .; V: TRBV25-1; J: TRBJ1-1; D: TRBD1; CDR3: CASSSGEQGGNTEAFF; DNA: TGTGCCAGCAGCTCCGGCGAACAGGGGGGGAACACTGAAGCTTTCTTT
size: few; V: TRBV7-9; J: TRBJ1-2; D: TRBD1; CDR3: CASSPGGRASGYGYTF; DNA: TGTGCCAGCAGCCCAGGGGGTAGGGCGTCGGGCTATGGCTACACCTTC
size: .; V: TRBV28; J: TRBJ2-7; D: TRBD2; CDR3: CASSLDGAGVAYEQYF; DNA: TGTGCCAGCAGTTTAGATGGGGCGGGAGTCGCCTACGAGCAGTACTTC
size: .; V: TRBV27; J: TRBJ2-7; D: .; CDR3: CASSYATGSYEQYF; DNA: TGTGCCAGCAGTTACGCGACAGGTTCCTACGAGCAGTACTTC
size: .; V: TRBV6-1; J: TRBJ1-1; D: TRBD1; CDR3: CASSDSGTANTEAFF; DNA: TGTGCCAGCAGTGACTCCGGGACAGCGAACACTGAAGCTTTCTTT
size: .; V: TRBV2; J: TRBJ1-1; D: .; CDR3: CASTGENTEAFF; DNA: TGTGCCAGCACCGGGGAAAACACTGAAGCTTTCTTT
size: .; V: TRBV19; J: TRBJ1-4; D: .; CDR3: CASSFWQADNEKLFF; DNA: TGTGCCAGTAGTTTCTGGCAGGCTGATAATGAAAAACTGTTTTTT
size: .; V: TRBV30; J: TRBJ1-5; D: .; CDR3: CAWSFRDNQPQHF; DNA: TGTGCCTGGAGTTTCAGGGACAATCAGCCCCAGCATTTT
size: .; V: TRBV6-4; J: TRBJ1-5; D: TRBD1; CDR3: CASNHQRRGLNQPQHF; DNA: TGTGCCAGCAACCACCAGCGTAGGGGGCTCAATCAGCCCCAGCATTTT
size: .; V: TRBV5-1; J: TRBJ2-3; D: .; CDR3: CASSLADTAGTDTQYF; DNA: TGCGCCAGCAGCTTGGCCGATACCGCGGGCACAGATACGCAGTATTTT
size: .; V: TRBV25-1; J: TRBJ2-7; D: .; CDR3: CASSESYEQYF; DNA: TGTGCCAGCAGTGAATCGTACGAGCAGTACTTC